This TCR beta chain derives from a study of T cell repertoires in cytomegalovirus infection. Comment on this clonotype: What it binds is unknown.

Using its own MiXCR run on the reads, TCRdb lists one record per CDR3 protein. The profile shows 900,000 to 950,000 distinct CDR3 sequences, approximately 31% of them singletons. The CDR3 spans 12 residues. V was pared by 3 bases and J by 8 bases, with 2 bases of the junction left unmatched. The germline CDR1 and CDR2 sequences are MNHEY and SMNVEV (reference sequence). Sequencing was performed on cultured CD8+ T cells from PBMCs, taken from culture after CMV antigen stimulation. V and J are TRBV27 and TRBJ1-2; 8 nucleotides line up with TRBD1. This receptor was identified in a human donor in good health (CMV status not recorded). Some clones in this sample may be carry-over from other donors' samples. This CDR3 reads CASSFAGGGYTF. The CDR3 DNA reads as TGTGCCAGCAGTTTCGCAGGGGGCGGCTACACCTTC.